Below, 15 T cell receptor beta chains from the same sample are listed, as sequenced in a study of CD8 T cells in Susac syndrome. Random hexamers served to reverse transcribe roughly 0.5 to 1 ug RNA. TCRdb recomputed calls from the immunoSEQ multiplex PCR reads with MiXCR, one row per CDR3 protein. The sample gives around 20,000 distinct CDR3 sequences, 85% to 95% of which show up once; around 0.21% is in the top ten. The sequenced sample consisted of CD8+ T cells from PBMCs. Source of these receptors: a human donor in good health.

CDR3 DNA sequence: TGTGCCAGCAGCCCGGAACCTCGGGAGACCCAGTACTTC. Translated, it gives CASSPEPRETQYF. The chain employs TRBV7-9 and TRBJ2-5, with D unresolved. With 5 bases removed from V and 5 bases from J, the gap between germline ends came to 12 bases. The CDR3 is made up of 13 amino acids. In germline, CDR1 is SEHNR, CDR2 FQNEAQ (reference sequence).

The gene calls are TRBV15 and TRBJ1-4; D gene uncertain. Trimming removed 8 bases at V and 3 bases at J, with 13 bases between. Germline V CDR1 and CDR2: LNHNV, YYDKDF (reference sequence). This CDR3 has 14 amino acids. CDR3 DNA sequence: TGTGCCACCGAGAGAAGTTCGTCTAATGAAAAACTGTTTTTT. Residues: CATERSSSNEKLFF.

V gene TRBV6-5 combines with J gene TRBJ2-1; TRBD2 aligns across 7 bases. Germline lookup yields CDR1 MNHEY and CDR2 SVGAGI. This CDR3 contains 14 residues. V lost 2 bases and J lost 5; bases outside the gene matches: 3. CDR3 amino acids: CASSYRLADNEQFF. The CDR3 nucleotides read TGTGCCAGCAGTTACCGGCTAGCGGACAATGAGCAGTTCTTC.

The chain recombines TRBV29-1 with TRBJ2-7; TRBD2 agrees at 8 bases. The germline gives CDR1 SQVTM, CDR2 ANQGSEA. The CDR3 spans 16 residues. Trimming took 0 bases from V and 7 from J; bases not matched to a gene: 14. The CDR3, as DNA: TGCAGCGTTGAAGAACGATTAGCGGGGCCGCTACGTGAGCAGTACTTC. Its translation: CSVEERLAGPLREQYF.

The chain is built from TRBV10-2 and TRBJ1-5; possible D gene TRBD1, 5 bases. The germline V and J ends were trimmed by 6 bases and 3 bases, with 12 bases remaining between them. Germline V CDR1 and CDR2: WSHSY, SAAADI. The CDR3 runs 14 residues. The DNA of the CDR3 is TGCGCCAGCAGCCGGGGACCGCTCAATCAGCCCCAGCATTTT. Translation gives CASSRGPLNQPQHF.

This chain uses TRBV29-1 with TRBJ2-2; D unresolved. The CDR3 has 12 residues. The V end was cut by 7 bases, the J end by 1 base, with 7 bases between. The germline V gene has CDR1 SQVTM and CDR2 ANQGSEA. DNA of the CDR3: TGCAGCGCCCGACAGAACACCGGGGAGCTGTTTTTT. Translated, it gives CSARQNTGELFF.

The rearrangement joins TRBV11-1 to TRBJ2-2; D may be TRBD2 (6 bases). The CDR3 runs 15 residues. V lost 1 base to trimming and J lost 1 base, with 7 bases between them. CDR1 and CDR2 from the germline V gene are SGHAT and FQDESV (reference sequence). The CDR3 sequence is CASSLVSGNTGELFF. In DNA form, the CDR3 reads TGTGCCAGCAGCTTAGTTAGCGGGAACACCGGGGAGCTGTTTTTT.

The V call is TRBV12-3 or TRBV12-4, the J call TRBJ2-1, with D maybe TRBD2 (5 bases). Between the trimmed V and J ends, which lost 3 bases and 0 bases, there was a span of 9 bases. This CDR3 is built from 15 residues. The CDR3 is CASSFRETSYNEQFF. The DNA for the CDR3 is TGTGCCAGCAGTTTTAGGGAGACCTCCTACAATGAGCAGTTCTTC.

The CDR3 is CASSDDWDSSGSWETQYF. CDR3 coding DNA: TGTGCCAGCAGTGATGATTGGGACTCTAGCGGGAGTTGGGAGACCCAGTACTTC. The chain couples TRBV25-1 to TRBJ2-5; 10 bases are shared with TRBD2. CDR1 and CDR2 (germline): MGHDK, SYGVNS. The CDR3 contains 18 residues. V shed 3 bases, J shed 5 bases, and the junction held 15 bases outside the gene matches.

The J gene is TRBJ2-1, the V gene TRBV7-9, with 9 positions matching TRBD2. V dropped 0 bases and J dropped 4; count of bases not matched to a gene: 4. This CDR3 comprises 16 residues. In germline, CDR1 is SEHNR, CDR2 FQNEAQ (reference sequence). CDR3 nucleotide sequence: TGTGCCAGCAGCTTAGCTAGCGGGGGAACTTACAATGAGCAGTTCTTC. Amino acid sequence: CASSLASGGTYNEQFF.

The V and J genes are TRBV19 and TRBJ1-1; D remains unclear. The CDR3 contains 13 residues. The V end was cut by 1 base, the J end by 6 bases, with 9 bases between. Germline CDR1 reads LNHDA; CDR2 reads SQIVND (reference sequence). The CDR3 sequence: CASSIVHVSEAFF. The CDR3 region has the DNA TGTGCCAGTAGTATAGTCCACGTGTCTGAAGCTTTCTTT.

The genes are TRBV27 and TRBJ1-5; D remains ambiguous. CDR1 is MNHEY and CDR2 is SMNVEV in the germline V gene (reference sequence). Between the trimmed V and J ends, which lost 3 bases and 5 bases, there was a span of 8 bases. The CDR3 spans 13 residues. CDR3 sequence reads: CASSFDEYQPQHF. CDR3 DNA sequence: TGTGCCAGCAGTTTTGACGAGTATCAGCCCCAGCATTTT.

This chain uses TRBV7-9 with TRBJ2-5, with 10 bases lining up with TRBD2. J lost 7 bases, V lost 4 bases, and 15 bases had no gene match. This CDR3 spans 17 amino acids. Germline V lookup: CDR1 SEHNR, CDR2 FQNEAQ (reference sequence). The chain's CDR3 is CASSSIRASGRGVTQYF. The CDR3 nucleotides read TGTGCCAGCAGCTCTATACGGGCTAGCGGGAGAGGTGTGACCCAGTACTTC.

V is TRBV5-1 and J is TRBJ1-2; 8 nucleotides align to TRBD1. CDR3 length: 15 amino acids. Germline CDR1 is SGHRS and CDR2 is YFSETQ. Trimming cost V 6 bases and J 3 bases; bases outside gene matches: 10. The CDR3 nucleotides read TGCGCCAGCACCTTAGCCCAGGGGGCCGACTATGGCTACACCTTC. Protein: CASTLAQGADYGYTF.

The V gene is TRBV19, the J gene TRBJ1-4, with D uncertain. Between the trimmed V and J ends, which lost 7 bases and 5 bases, there was a span of 5 bases. Germline loops: CDR1 LNHDA, CDR2 SQIVND (reference sequence). The CDR3 is 11 residues long. CDR3 residues: CASNLNEKLFF. The CDR3 DNA follows: TGTGCCAGTAACCTGAATGAAAAACTGTTTTTT.